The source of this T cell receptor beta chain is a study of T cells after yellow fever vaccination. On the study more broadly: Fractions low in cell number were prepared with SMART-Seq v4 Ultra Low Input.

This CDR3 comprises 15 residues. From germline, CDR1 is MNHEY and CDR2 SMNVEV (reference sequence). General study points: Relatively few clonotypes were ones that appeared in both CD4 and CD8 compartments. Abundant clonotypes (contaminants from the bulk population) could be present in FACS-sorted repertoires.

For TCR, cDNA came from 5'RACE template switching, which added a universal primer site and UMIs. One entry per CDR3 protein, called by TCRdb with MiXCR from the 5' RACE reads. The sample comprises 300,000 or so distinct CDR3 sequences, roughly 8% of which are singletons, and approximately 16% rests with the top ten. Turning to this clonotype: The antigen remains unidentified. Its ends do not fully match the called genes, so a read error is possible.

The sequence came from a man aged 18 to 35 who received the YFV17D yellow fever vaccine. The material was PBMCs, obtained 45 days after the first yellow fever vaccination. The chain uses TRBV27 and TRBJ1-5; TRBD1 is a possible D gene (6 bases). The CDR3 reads CARSFRGWGNQPQHF. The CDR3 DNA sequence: TGTGCCCGCAGTTTCAGGGGTTGGGGCAATCAGCCCCAGCATTTT.